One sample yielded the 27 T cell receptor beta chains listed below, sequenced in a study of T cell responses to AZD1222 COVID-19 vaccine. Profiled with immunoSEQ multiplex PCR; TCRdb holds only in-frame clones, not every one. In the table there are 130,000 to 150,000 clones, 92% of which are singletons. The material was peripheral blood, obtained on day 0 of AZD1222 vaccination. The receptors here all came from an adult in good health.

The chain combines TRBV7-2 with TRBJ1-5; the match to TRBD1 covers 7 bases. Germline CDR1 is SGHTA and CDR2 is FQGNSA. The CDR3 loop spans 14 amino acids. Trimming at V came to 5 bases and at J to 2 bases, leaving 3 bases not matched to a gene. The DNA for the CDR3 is TGTGCCAGCAGCCCTGGACAGGGCAATCAGCCCCAGCATTTT. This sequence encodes CASSPGQGNQPQHF.

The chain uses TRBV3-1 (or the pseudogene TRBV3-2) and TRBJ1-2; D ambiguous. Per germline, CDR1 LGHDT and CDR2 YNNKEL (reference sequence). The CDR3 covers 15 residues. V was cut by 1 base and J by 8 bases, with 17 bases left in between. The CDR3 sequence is CASSQGTLPFWGYTF. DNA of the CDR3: TGTGCCAGCAGCCAAGGGACCCTACCGTTCTGGGGCTACACCTTC.

In nucleotides, the CDR3 is TGTGCCAGCAGTTTATCGGTGGGAGGGACCCTCTACAATGAGCAGTTCTTC. It encodes CASSLSVGGTLYNEQFF. The rearrangement links TRBV27 to TRBJ2-1; 7 positions agree with TRBD2. The germline V gene encodes CDR1 MNHEY and CDR2 SMNVEV (reference sequence). This CDR3 has 17 amino acids. Trimming removed 0 bases from V and 3 bases from J; junction bases left unmatched: 8.

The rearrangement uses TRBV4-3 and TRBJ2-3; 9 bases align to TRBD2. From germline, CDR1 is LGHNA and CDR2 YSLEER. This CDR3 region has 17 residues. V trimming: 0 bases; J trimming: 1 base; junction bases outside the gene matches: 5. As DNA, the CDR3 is TGCGCCAGCAGCCAAGATCCCCCTAGCGGGGGCACAGATACGCAGTATTTT. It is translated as CASSQDPPSGGTDTQYF.

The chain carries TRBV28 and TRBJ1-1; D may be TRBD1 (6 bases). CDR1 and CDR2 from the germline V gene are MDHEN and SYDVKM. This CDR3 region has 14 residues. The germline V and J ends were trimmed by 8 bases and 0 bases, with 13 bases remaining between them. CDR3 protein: CASRGGPLNTEAFF. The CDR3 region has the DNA TGTGCCAGCCGGGGGGGCCCACTGAACACTGAAGCTTTCTTT.

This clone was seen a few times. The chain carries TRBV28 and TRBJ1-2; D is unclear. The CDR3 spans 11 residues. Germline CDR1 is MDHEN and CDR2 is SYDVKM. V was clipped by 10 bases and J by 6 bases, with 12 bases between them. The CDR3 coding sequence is TGTGCCATCAACCCTCTTAATGGCTACACCTTC. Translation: CAINPLNGYTF.

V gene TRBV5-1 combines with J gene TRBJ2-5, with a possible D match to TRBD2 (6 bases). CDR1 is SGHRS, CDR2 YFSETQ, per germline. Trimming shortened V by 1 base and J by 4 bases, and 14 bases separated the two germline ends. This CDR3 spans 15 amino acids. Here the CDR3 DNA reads TGCGCCAGCAGCTTGCAAAGCGGGCCCGCAGAGACCCAGTACTTC. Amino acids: CASSLQSGPAETQYF.

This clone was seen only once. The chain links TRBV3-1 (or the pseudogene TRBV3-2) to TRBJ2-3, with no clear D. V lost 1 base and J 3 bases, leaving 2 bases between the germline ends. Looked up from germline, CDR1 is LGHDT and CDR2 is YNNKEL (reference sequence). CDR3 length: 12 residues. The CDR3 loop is CASSQVTDTQYF. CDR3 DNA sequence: TGTGCCAGCAGCCAAGTGACAGATACGCAGTATTTT.

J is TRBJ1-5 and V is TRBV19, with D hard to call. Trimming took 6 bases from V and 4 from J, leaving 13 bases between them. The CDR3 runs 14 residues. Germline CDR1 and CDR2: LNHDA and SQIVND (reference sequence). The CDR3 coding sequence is TGTGCCAGTAGCAGCGCTAACGATAATCAGCCCCAGCATTTT. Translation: CASSSANDNQPQHF. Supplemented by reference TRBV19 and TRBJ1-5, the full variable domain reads DGGITQSPKYLFRKEGQNVTLSCEQNLNHDAMYWYRQDPGQGLRLIYYSQIVNDFQKGDIAEGYSVSREKKESFPLTVTSAQKNPTAFYLCASSSANDNQPQHFGDGTRLSIL.

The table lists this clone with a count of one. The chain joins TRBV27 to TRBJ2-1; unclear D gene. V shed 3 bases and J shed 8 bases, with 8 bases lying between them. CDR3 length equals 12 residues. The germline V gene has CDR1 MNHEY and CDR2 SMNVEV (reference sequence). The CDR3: CASSFKGHEQFF. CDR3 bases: TGTGCCAGCAGTTTTAAGGGCCATGAGCAGTTCTTC.

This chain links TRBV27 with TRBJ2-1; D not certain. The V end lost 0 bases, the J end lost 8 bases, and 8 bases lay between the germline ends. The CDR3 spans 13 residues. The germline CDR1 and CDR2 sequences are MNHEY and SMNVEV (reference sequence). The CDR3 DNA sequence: TGTGCCAGCAGTTTATCTAGCACCCATGAGCAGTTCTTC. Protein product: CASSLSSTHEQFF.

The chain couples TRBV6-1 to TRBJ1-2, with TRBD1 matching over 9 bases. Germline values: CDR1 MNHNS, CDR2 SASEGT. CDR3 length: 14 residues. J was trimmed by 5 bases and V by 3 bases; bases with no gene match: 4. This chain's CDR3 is CASSDGDRGYGYTF. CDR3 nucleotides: TGTGCCAGCAGTGACGGAGACAGGGGGTATGGCTACACCTTC.

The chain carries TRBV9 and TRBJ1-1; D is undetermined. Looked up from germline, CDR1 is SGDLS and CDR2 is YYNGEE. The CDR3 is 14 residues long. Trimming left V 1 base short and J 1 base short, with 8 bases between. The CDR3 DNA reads TGTGCCAGCAGCGTAACTGCAGGGAACACTGAAGCTTTCTTT. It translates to CASSVTAGNTEAFF.

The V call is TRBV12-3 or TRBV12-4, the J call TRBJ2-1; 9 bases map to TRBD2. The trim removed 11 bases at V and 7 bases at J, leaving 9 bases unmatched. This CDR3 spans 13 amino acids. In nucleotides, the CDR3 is TGTGCCTCTCACGGGCTAGCGGGAAATGAGCAGTTCTTC. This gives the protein CASHGLAGNEQFF.

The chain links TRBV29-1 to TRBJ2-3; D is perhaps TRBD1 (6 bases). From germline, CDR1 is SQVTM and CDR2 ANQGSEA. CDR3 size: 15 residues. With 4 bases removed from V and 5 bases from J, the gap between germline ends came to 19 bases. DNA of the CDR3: TGCAGCGTTGTCGGATGGACAGAACCTGGAGATACGCAGTATTTT. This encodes CSVVGWTEPGDTQYF.

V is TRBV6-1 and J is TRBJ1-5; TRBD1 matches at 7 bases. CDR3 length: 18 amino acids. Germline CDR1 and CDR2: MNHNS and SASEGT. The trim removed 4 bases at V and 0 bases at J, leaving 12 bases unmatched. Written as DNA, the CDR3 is TGTGCCAGCAGTGGCCGGGACAGCAATCCTTATAGCAATCAGCCCCAGCATTTT. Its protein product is CASSGRDSNPYSNQPQHF.

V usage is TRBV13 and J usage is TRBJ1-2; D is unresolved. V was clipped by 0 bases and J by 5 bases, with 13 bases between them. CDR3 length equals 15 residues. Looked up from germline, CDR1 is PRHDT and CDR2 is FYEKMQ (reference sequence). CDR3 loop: CASSLGTTREYGYTF. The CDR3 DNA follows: TGTGCCAGCAGCTTAGGGACCACGAGAGAATATGGCTACACCTTC.

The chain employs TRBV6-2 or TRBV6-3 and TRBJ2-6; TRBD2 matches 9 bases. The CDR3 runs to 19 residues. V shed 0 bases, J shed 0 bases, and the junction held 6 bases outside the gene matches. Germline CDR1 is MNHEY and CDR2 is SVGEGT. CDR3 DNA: TGTGCCAGCAGTTACTCGACGGCGGGGGGGAGCTCTGGGGCCAACGTCCTGACTTTC. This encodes CASSYSTAGGSSGANVLTF.

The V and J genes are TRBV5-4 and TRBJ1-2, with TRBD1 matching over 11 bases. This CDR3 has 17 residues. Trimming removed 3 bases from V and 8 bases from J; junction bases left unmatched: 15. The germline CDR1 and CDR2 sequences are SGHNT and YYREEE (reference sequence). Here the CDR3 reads CASSYIGRTGGAEGYTF. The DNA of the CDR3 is TGTGCCAGCAGCTATATAGGAAGGACAGGGGGCGCCGAGGGCTACACCTTC.

Here the CDR3 reads CASSNQGASGSNNEQFF. CDR3 bases: TGTGCCAGCAGCAATCAAGGGGCCAGCGGGAGTAACAATGAGCAGTTCTTC. The V call is TRBV4-2, the J call TRBJ2-1; TRBD2 agrees at 8 bases. V was pared by 5 bases and J by 5 bases, with 14 bases of the junction left unmatched. The germline gives CDR1 LGHNA, CDR2 YNFKEQ. The CDR3 loop spans 17 amino acids.

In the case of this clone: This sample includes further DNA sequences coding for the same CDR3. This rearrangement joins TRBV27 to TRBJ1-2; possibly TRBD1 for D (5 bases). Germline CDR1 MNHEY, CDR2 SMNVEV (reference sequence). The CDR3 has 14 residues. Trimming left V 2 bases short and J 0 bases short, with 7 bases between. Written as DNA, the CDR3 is TGTGCCAGCAGTTTAAGCAGGGCTAACTATGGCTACACCTTC. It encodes CASSLSRANYGYTF.

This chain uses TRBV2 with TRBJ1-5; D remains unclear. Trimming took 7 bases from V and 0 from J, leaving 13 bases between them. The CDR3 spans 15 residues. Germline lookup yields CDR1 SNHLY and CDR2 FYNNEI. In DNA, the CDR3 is TGTGCCAGCACCCTCCCGGCCTTTAGCAATCAGCCCCAGCATTTT. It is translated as CASTLPAFSNQPQHF.

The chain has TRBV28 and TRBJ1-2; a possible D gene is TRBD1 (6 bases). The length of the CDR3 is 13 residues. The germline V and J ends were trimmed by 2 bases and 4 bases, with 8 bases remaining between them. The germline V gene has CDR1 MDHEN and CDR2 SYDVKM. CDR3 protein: CASSLTGRYGYTF. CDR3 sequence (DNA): TGTGCCAGCAGTTTAACAGGGCGCTATGGCTACACCTTC.

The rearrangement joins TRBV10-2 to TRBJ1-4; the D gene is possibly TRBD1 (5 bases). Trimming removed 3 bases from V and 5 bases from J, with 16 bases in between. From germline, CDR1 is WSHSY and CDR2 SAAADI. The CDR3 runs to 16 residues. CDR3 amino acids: CASSEVVEQDNEKLFF. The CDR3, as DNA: TGCGCCAGCAGTGAAGTAGTGGAACAGGACAATGAAAAACTGTTTTTT.

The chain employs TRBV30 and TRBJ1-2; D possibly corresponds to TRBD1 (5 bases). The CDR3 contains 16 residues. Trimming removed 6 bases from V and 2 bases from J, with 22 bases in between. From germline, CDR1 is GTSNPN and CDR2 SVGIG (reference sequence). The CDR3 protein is CACPGSGRGRNYGYTF. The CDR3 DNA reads TGTGCCTGCCCTGGGTCGGGGCGAGGGCGGAACTATGGCTACACCTTC.

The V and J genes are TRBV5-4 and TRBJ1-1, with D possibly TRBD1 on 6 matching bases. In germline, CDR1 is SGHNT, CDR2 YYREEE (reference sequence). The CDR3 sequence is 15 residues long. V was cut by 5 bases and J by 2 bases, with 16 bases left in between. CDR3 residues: CASRLRTEVNTEAFF. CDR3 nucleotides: TGTGCCAGCAGATTACGGACAGAAGTCAACACTGAAGCTTTCTTT.

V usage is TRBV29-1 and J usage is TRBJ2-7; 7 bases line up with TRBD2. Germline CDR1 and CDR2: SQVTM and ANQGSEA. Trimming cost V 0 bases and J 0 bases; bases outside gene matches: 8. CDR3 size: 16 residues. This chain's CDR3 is CSVEDLGEGLSYEQYF. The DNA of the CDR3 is TGCAGCGTTGAAGATCTTGGGGAGGGACTCTCCTACGAGCAGTACTTC.